The entry below gives a single T cell receptor beta chain sequence along with its context. Combining a sample-barcoded 5' primer with a J-beta primer mix, a second PCR ran for roughly 7 to 11 cycles. TCRdb used MiXCR to reprocess the 5' RACE reads, holding one entry per CDR3 protein. This table has about 780,000 distinct CDR3 sequences, roughly 25% appearing once. This specimen belongs to a study of blood T cells in healthy people across ages. Germline loops: CDR1 DFQATT, CDR2 SNEGSKA (reference sequence). V lost 4 bases to trimming and J lost 4 bases; unmatched junction nucleotides: 9. The length of the CDR3 is 14 residues. The data also belong to a second study, concerning T cells of mothers and their children.

This TCR was recovered from a boy aged 5-17 years in good health. The sequenced material came from blood. V is TRBV20-1 and J is TRBJ1-1; 7 bases align to TRBD1. This chain's CDR3 is CSATKTGRSTEAFF. CDR3 DNA sequence: TGCAGTGCTACGAAGACAGGGAGGAGCACTGAAGCTTTCTTT.